This TCR beta chain appears in the sequencing data of a study of T cells in Graves' hyperthyroidism and ophthalmopathy. RNA transcripts provided the source from which TCR beta CDR3 regions were amplified. HTBI primers drove first-round RT-PCR of the TCR CDR3. TCRdb independently ran MiXCR on the multiplex PCR reads; one entry per CDR3 protein. The repertoire includes some 400,000 distinct CDR3 sequences, over 15% of them detected once, and roughly 3.5% sits in the top ten. The table lists this clonotype with a few counts. Over 18 months, lack of ophthalmopathy progression marked Graves' hyperthyroidism as stable. The sample consisted of blood. The receptor comes from a woman aged 18-35 years with Graves' hyperthyroidism.

The CDR3 DNA reads TGCGCCAGCAGCCTAGCGGGGAGTGACACTGAAGCTTTCTTT. Protein sequence: CASSLAGSDTEAFF. The genes are TRBV5-1 and TRBJ1-1; no clear D gene. There are 14 residues in the CDR3. V lost 4 bases and J lost 3, with 13 bases in between. The germline V gene has CDR1 SGHRS and CDR2 YFSETQ.